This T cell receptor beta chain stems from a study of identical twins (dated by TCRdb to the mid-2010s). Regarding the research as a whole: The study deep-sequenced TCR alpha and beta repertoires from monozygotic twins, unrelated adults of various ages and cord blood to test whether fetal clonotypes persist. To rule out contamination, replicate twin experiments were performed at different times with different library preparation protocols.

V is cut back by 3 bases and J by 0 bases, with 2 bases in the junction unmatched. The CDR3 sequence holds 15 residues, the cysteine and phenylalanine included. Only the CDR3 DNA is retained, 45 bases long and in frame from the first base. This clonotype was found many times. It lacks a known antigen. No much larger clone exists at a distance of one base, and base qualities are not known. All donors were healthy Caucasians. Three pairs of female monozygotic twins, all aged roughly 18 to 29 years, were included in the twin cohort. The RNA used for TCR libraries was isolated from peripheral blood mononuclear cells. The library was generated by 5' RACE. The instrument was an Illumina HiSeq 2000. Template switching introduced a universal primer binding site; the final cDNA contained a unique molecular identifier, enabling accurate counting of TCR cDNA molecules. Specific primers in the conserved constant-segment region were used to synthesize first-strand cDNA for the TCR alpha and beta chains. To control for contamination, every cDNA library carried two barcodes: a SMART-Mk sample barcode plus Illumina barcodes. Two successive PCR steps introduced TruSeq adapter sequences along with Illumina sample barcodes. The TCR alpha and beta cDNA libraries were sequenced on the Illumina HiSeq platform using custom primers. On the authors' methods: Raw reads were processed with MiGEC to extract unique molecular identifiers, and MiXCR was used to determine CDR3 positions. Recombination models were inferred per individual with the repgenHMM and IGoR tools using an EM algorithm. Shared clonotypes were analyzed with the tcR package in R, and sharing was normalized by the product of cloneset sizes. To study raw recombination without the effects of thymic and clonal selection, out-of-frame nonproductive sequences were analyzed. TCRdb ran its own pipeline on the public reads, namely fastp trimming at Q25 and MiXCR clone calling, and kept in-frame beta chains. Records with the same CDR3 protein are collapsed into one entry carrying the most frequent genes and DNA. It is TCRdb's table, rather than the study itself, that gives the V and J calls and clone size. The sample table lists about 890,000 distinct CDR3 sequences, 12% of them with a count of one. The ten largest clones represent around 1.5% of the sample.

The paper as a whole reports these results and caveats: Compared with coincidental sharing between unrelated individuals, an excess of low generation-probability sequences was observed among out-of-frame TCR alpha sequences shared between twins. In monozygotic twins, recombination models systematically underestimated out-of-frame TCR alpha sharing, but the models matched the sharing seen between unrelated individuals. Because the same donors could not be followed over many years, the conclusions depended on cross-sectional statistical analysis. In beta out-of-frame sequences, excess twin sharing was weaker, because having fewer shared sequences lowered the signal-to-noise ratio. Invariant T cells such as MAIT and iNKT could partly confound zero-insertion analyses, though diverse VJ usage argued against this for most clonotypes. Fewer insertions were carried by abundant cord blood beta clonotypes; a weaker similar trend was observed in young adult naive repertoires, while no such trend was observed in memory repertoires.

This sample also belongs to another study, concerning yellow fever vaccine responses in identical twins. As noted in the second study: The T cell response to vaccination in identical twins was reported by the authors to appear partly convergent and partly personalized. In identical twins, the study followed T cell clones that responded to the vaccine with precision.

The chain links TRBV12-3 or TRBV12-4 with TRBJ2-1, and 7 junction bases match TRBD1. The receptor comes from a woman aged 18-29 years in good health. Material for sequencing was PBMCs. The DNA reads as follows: TGTGCCAGCAGTTTTCAGGGGGACTCCTACAATGAGCAGTTCTTC. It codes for CASSFQGDSYNEQFF.